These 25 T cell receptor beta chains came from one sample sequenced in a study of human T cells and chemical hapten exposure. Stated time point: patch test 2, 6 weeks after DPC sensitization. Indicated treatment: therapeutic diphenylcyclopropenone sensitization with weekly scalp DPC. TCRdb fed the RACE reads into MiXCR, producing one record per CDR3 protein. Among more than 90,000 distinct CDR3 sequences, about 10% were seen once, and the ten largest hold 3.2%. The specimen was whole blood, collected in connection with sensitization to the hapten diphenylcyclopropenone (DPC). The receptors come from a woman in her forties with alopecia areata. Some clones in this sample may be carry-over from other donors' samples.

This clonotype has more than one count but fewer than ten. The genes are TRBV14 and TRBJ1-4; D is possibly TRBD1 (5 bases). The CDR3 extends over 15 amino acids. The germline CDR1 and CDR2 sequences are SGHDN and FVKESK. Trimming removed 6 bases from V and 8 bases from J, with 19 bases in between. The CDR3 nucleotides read TGTGCCAGCAGAAACTCCGGGGCCAGGAAGGAAAAACTGTTTTTT. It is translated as CASRNSGARKEKLFF.

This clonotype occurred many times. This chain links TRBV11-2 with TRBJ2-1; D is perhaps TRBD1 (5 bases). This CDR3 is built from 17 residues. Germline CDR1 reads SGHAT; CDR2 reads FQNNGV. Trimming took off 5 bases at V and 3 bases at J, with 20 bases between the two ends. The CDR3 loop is CASSPLVSRQHYNEQFF. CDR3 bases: TGTGCCAGCAGCCCACTTGTGTCGAGACAGCACTACAATGAGCAGTTCTTC.

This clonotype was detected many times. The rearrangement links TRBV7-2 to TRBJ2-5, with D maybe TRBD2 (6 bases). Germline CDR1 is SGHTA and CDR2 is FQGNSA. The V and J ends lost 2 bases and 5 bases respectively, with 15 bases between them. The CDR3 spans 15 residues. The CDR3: CASSLPLGAGETQYF. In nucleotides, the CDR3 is TGTGCCAGCAGCTTACCCCTGGGAGCGGGTGAGACCCAGTACTTC.

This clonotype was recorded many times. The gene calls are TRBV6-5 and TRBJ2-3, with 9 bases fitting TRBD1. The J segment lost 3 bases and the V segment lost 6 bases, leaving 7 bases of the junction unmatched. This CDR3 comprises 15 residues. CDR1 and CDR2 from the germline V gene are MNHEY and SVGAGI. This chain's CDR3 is CASSPTGGGTDTQYF. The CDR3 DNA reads TGTGCCAGCAGCCCGACAGGGGGAGGAACAGATACGCAGTATTTT.

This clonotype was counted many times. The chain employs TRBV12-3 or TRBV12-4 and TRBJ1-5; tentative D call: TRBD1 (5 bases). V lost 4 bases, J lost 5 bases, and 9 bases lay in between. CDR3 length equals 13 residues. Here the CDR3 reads CASSSRVDQPQHF. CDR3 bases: TGTGCCAGCAGTTCCAGGGTTGATCAGCCCCAGCATTTT.

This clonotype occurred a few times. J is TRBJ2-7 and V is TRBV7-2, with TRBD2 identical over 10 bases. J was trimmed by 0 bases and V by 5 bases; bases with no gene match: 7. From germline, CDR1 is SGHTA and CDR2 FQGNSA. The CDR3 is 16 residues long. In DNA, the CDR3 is TGTGCCAGCAGCCTCCTAGCGGGAGCAGCCTCCTACGAGCAGTACTTC. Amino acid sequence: CASSLLAGAASYEQYF.

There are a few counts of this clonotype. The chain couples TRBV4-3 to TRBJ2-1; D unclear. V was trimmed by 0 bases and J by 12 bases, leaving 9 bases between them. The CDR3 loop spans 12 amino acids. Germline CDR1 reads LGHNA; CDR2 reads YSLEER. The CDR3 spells CASSQDRIGQFF. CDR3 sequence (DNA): TGCGCCAGCAGCCAAGATAGGATAGGGCAGTTCTTC.

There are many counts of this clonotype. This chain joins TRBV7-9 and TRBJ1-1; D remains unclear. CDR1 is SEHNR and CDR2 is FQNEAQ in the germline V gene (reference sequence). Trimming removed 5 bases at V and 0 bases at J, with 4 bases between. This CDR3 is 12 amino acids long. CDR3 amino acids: CASSLMNTEAFF. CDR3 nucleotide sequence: TGTGCCAGCAGCCTAATGAACACTGAAGCTTTCTTT. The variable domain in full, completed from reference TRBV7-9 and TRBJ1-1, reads DTGVSQNPRHKITKRGQNVTFRCDPISEHNRLYWYRQTLGQGPEFLTYFQNEAQLEKSRLLSDRFSAERPKGSFSTLEIQRTEQGDSAMYLCASSLMNTEAFFGQGTRLTVV.

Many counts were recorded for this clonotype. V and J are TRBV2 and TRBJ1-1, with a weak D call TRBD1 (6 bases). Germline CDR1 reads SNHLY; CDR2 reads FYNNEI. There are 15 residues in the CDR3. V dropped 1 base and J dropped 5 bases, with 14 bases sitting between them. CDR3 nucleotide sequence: TGTGCCAGCAGTGAAGGGGGGGCTTTTGGGACTGAAGCTTTCTTT. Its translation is CASSEGGAFGTEAFF.

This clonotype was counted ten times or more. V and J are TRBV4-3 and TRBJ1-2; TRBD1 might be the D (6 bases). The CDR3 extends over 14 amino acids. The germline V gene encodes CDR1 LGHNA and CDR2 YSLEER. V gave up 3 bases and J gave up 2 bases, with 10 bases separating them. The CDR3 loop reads CASSQRTENYGYTF. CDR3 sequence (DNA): TGCGCCAGCAGCCAGAGGACAGAGAACTATGGCTACACCTTC.

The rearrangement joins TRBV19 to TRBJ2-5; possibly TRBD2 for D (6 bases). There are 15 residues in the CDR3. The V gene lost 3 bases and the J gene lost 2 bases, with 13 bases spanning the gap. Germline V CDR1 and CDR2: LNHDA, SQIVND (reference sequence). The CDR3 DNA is TGTGCCAGTAGTATCGAGGGAGGCATACAAGAGACCCAGTACTTC. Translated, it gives CASSIEGGIQETQYF.

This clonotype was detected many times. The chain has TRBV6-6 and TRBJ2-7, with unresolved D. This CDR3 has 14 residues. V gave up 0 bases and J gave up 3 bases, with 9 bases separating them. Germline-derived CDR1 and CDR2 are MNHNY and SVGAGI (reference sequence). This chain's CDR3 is CASSYSSEVYEQYF. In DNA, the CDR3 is TGTGCCAGCAGTTACTCGTCTGAGGTCTACGAGCAGTACTTC.

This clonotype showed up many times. The CDR3 here is CASSLAGTGSGNTIYF. The CDR3 DNA sequence: TGTGCCAGCAGCTTGGCCGGGACAGGGTCTGGAAACACCATATATTTT. The gene calls are TRBV5-4 and TRBJ1-3; 9 positions match TRBD1. Trimming took 0 bases from V and 1 from J; bases not matched to a gene: 2. This CDR3 has 16 residues. Per the germline V gene, CDR1 is SGHNT and CDR2 is YYREEE (reference sequence).

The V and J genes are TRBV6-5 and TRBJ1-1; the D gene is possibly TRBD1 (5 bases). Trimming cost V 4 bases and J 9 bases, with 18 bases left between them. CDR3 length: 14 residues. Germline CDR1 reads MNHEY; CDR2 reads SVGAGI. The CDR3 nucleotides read TGTGCCAGCAGTTGGAGCCGGGACCGAGGTAAAGCTTTCTTT. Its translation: CASSWSRDRGKAFF.

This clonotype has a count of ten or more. The CDR3 bases are TGTGCCAGCAGCCCCCCATGGACAGGGACTCAGGACTACTATGGCTACACCTTC. Translating gives CASSPPWTGTQDYYGYTF. The chain employs TRBV7-6 and TRBJ1-2; 8 bases align to TRBD1. This CDR3 spans 18 amino acids. The germline V gene has CDR1 SGHVS and CDR2 FNYEAQ. J lost 3 bases, V lost 5 bases, and 17 bases had no gene match. Based on the CDR3 plus reference TRBV7-6 and TRBJ1-2, the full variable domain is GAGVSQSPRYKVTKRGQDVALRCDPISGHVSLYWYRQALGQGPEFLTYFNYEAQQDKSGLPNDRFSAERPEGSISTLTIQRTEQRDSAMYRCASSPPWTGTQDYYGYTFGSGTRLTVV.

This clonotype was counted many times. CDR3 DNA sequence: TGCAGTACTCCGGGACTCACAGATACGCAGTATTTT. As protein: CSTPGLTDTQYF. V is TRBV29-1 and J is TRBJ2-3, with D perhaps TRBD2 (6 bases). Germline CDR1 reads SQVTM; CDR2 reads ANQGSEA. The CDR3 totals 12 residues.

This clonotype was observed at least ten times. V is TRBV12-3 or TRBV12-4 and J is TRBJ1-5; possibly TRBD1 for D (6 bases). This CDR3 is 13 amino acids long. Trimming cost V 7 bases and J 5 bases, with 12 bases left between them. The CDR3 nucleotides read TGTGCCAGCACCCTCGACAGGTATCAGCCCCAGCATTTT. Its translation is CASTLDRYQPQHF.

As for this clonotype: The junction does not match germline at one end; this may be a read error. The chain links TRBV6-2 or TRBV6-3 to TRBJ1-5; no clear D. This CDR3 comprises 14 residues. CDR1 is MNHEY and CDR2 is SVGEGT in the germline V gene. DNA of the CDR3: TGTGCCAGCAGTTACGTGGGAAGCAATCATCCCCAGCATTTT. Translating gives CASSYVGSNHPQHF.

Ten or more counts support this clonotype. CDR3 protein: CASSYDGSYGYTF. As DNA, the CDR3 is TGCGCCAGCAGCTACGACGGAAGCTATGGCTACACCTTC. The chain employs TRBV5-1 and TRBJ1-2; no definite D call. Germline CDR1 is SGHRS and CDR2 is YFSETQ. The CDR3 spans 13 residues. The V gene lost 3 bases and the J gene lost 4 bases, with 10 bases spanning the gap.

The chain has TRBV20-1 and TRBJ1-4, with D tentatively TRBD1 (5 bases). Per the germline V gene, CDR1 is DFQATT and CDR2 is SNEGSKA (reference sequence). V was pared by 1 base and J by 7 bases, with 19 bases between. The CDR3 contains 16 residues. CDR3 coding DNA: TGCAGTGCTAGAGCCCGGCGTGGGGGTATTGTTGAAAAACTGTTTTTT. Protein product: CSARARRGGIVEKLFF.

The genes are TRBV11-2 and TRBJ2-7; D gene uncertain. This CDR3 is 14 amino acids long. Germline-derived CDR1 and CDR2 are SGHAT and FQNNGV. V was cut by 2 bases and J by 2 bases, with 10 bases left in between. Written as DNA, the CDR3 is TGTGCCAGCAGCTTATATCTGGCGGCCTACGAGCAGTACTTC. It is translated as CASSLYLAAYEQYF.

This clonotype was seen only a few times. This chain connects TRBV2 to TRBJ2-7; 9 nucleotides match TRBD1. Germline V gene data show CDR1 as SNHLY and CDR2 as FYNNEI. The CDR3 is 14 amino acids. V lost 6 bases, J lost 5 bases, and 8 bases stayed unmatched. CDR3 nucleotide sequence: TGTGCCAGCAGGGTTACCGGGACAGGGAACGAGCAGTACTTC. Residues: CASRVTGTGNEQYF.

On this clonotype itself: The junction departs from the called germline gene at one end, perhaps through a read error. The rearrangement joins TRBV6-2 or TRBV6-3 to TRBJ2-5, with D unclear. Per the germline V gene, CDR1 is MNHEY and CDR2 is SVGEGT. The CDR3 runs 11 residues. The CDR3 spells CASSNQETQYF. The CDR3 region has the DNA TGTGCCAGCAGCAACCAAGAGACTCAGTACTTC.

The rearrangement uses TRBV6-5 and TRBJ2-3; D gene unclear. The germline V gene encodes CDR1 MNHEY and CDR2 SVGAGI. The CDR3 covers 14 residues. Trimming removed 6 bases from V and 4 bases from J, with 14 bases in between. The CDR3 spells CASRTTGRSDTQYF. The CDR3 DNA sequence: TGTGCCAGCAGGACCACGGGTAGATCAGATACGCAGTATTTT.

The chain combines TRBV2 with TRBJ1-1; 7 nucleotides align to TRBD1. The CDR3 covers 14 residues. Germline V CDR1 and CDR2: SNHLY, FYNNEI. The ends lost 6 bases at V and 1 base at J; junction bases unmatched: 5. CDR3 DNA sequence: TGTGCCAGCAGGACAGGGATTAGGAACACTGAAGCTTTCTTT. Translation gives CASRTGIRNTEAFF.